These T cell receptor beta chains were read from a single sample in a study of OX40 agonist ivuxolimab in advanced cancers. Repertoires were generated with immunoSEQ multiplex PCR, while TCRdb's copy carries only in-frame clones and drops some. Here the sample spans some 70,000 clones, around 80% being singletons. Sequencing used CD4+ or CD8+ T cells sorted from blood, obtained in a trial of the OX40 agonist ivuxolimab. The receptor set was obtained from an adult with an advanced solid tumor such as melanoma, head and neck, liver or kidney cancer. The CDR3 runs from the conserved cysteine through the conserved F or W. Each record gives: clone size, J gene, V gene, D gene, CDR3 protein, CDR3 DNA. The D gene is left open where the match is weak. Size tells how often a clone was seen (once, few, many) or the class of an expanded clone, and some rows leave it out.

clone size: once; J gene: TRBJ1-1; V gene: TRBV6-7; D gene: .; CDR3 protein: CATMNTEAFF; CDR3 DNA: TGTGCCACCATGAACACTGAAGCTTTCTTT
clone size: .; J gene: TRBJ1-2; V gene: TRBV2; D gene: .; CDR3 protein: CASSEMQDYGYTF; CDR3 DNA: TGTGCCAGCAGTGAAATGCAGGACTATGGCTACACCTTC
clone size: .; J gene: TRBJ2-1; V gene: TRBV7-6; D gene: TRBD2; CDR3 protein: CASSLLTSGAGGGDEQFF; CDR3 DNA: TGTGCCAGCAGCTTACTTACCTCCGGGGCGGGAGGAGGCGATGAGCAGTTCTTC
clone size: .; J gene: TRBJ1-3; V gene: TRBV9; D gene: .; CDR3 protein: CASRDPGSGNTIYF; CDR3 DNA: TGTGCCAGCAGGGATCCAGGCTCTGGAAACACCATATATTTT
clone size: .; J gene: TRBJ1-1; V gene: TRBV28; D gene: .; CDR3 protein: CASRGDNTEAFF; CDR3 DNA: TGTGCCAGCAGGGGTGATAACACTGAAGCTTTCTTT
clone size: .; J gene: TRBJ2-5; V gene: TRBV12-5; D gene: .; CDR3 protein: CASGLAPNQETQYF; CDR3 DNA: TGTGCTAGTGGTTTGGCCCCCAATCAAGAGACCCAGTACTTC
clone size: .; J gene: TRBJ1-2; V gene: TRBV6-6; D gene: .; CDR3 protein: CASSYSTQGRGYTF; CDR3 DNA: TGTGCCAGCAGTTACTCGACCCAGGGTAGGGGCTACACCTTC
clone size: .; J gene: TRBJ2-5; V gene: TRBV6-5; D gene: TRBD2; CDR3 protein: CASSSLGSGRAETQYF; CDR3 DNA: TGTGCCAGCAGTTCCCTAGGGAGCGGGAGGGCAGAGACCCAGTACTTC
clone size: .; J gene: TRBJ2-3; V gene: TRBV29-1; D gene: TRBD1; CDR3 protein: CSLLGQGTDTQYF; CDR3 DNA: TGCAGCCTTCTGGGACAGGGCACAGATACGCAGTATTTT
clone size: once; J gene: TRBJ2-3; V gene: TRBV6-5; D gene: .; CDR3 protein: CASSYGRQITDTQYF; CDR3 DNA: TGTGCCAGCAGTTACGGGCGGCAGATCACAGATACGCAGTATTTT
clone size: .; J gene: TRBJ2-3; V gene: TRBV5-6; D gene: .; CDR3 protein: CASSLGLTDTQYF; CDR3 DNA: TGTGCCAGCAGCTTGGGTCTCACAGATACGCAGTATTTT
clone size: .; J gene: TRBJ2-3; V gene: TRBV5-1; D gene: TRBD1; CDR3 protein: CASSLGTASTDTQYF; CDR3 DNA: TGCGCCAGCAGCTTAGGGACAGCTAGCACAGATACGCAGTATTTT
clone size: .; J gene: TRBJ1-5; V gene: TRBV28; D gene: .; CDR3 protein: CASSYPGPNLINQPQHF; CDR3 DNA: TGTGCCAGCAGTTACCCAGGACCGAATCTAATAAATCAGCCCCAGCATTTT
clone size: .; J gene: TRBJ2-3; V gene: TRBV15; D gene: TRBD2; CDR3 protein: CATSRMSSGRYGDTQYF; CDR3 DNA: TGTGCCACCAGCAGAATGTCTAGCGGGAGGTATGGAGATACGCAGTATTTT
clone size: .; J gene: TRBJ2-2; V gene: TRBV7-9; D gene: .; CDR3 protein: CASSPGRGADTGELFF; CDR3 DNA: TGCGCCAGCAGCCCGGGGCGGGGAGCGGACACCGGGGAGCTGTTTTTT
clone size: .; J gene: TRBJ2-2; V gene: TRBV6-1; D gene: .; CDR3 protein: CASRLSFTGELFF; CDR3 DNA: TGTGCCAGCAGACTCAGCTTCACCGGGGAGCTGTTTTTT
clone size: .; J gene: TRBJ2-3; V gene: TRBV19; D gene: TRBD2; CDR3 protein: CASSSTSGGRTDTQYF; CDR3 DNA: TGTGCCAGTAGTAGTACTAGCGGGGGACGCACAGATACGCAGTATTTT
clone size: .; J gene: TRBJ1-4; V gene: TRBV2; D gene: TRBD1; CDR3 protein: CASSDPTGPNEKLFF; CDR3 DNA: TGTGCCAGCAGTGACCCGACAGGGCCTAATGAAAAACTGTTTTTT
clone size: .; J gene: TRBJ2-1; V gene: TRBV7-2; D gene: TRBD2; CDR3 protein: CASSLTGTSFSNEQFF; CDR3 DNA: TGTGCCAGCAGCTTGACCGGGACTAGCTTTTCCAATGAGCAGTTCTTC
clone size: .; J gene: TRBJ1-1; V gene: TRBV6-1; D gene: .; CDR3 protein: CASRLDSYTEAFF; CDR3 DNA: TGTGCCAGCAGATTGGACAGTTACACTGAAGCTTTCTTT
clone size: .; J gene: TRBJ2-3; V gene: TRBV7-3; D gene: TRBD2; CDR3 protein: CASSLTAGLAGPTDTQYF; CDR3 DNA: TGTGCCAGCAGCTTAACGGCCGGACTAGCGGGACCCACAGATACGCAGTATTTT
clone size: few; J gene: TRBJ1-4; V gene: TRBV5-4; D gene: .; CDR3 protein: CASSLMDGKLFF; CDR3 DNA: TGTGCCAGCAGCTTGATGGACGGGAAGCTGTTTTTT
clone size: many; J gene: TRBJ2-7; V gene: TRBV4-2; D gene: .; CDR3 protein: CASSQTDGALYEQYF; CDR3 DNA: TGTGCCAGCAGCCAAACCGATGGGGCGCTCTACGAGCAGTACTTC
clone size: .; J gene: TRBJ2-3; V gene: TRBV9; D gene: .; CDR3 protein: CASSVAGGVGTDTQYF; CDR3 DNA: TGTGCCAGCAGCGTAGCAGGAGGGGTTGGCACAGATACGCAGTATTTT
clone size: once; J gene: TRBJ2-2; V gene: TRBV27; D gene: .; CDR3 protein: CASSLRGGGWDTGELFF; CDR3 DNA: TGTGCCAGCAGTTTACGGGGAGGGGGATGGGACACCGGGGAGCTGTTTTTT
clone size: .; J gene: TRBJ2-6; V gene: TRBV7-3; D gene: .; CDR3 protein: CASSRGGAGANVLTF; CDR3 DNA: TGTGCCAGCAGCCGTGGGGGAGCTGGGGCCAACGTCCTGACTTTC
clone size: few; J gene: TRBJ1-2; V gene: TRBV6-1; D gene: .; CDR3 protein: CASSEARGGYGYTF; CDR3 DNA: TGTGCCAGCAGTGAAGCGAGGGGTGGCTATGGCTACACCTTC
clone size: .; J gene: TRBJ2-3; V gene: TRBV6-1; D gene: TRBD2; CDR3 protein: CASSRTSGHTDTQYF; CDR3 DNA: TGTGCCAGCAGTCGGACTAGCGGACACACAGATACGCAGTATTTT
clone size: .; J gene: TRBJ1-2; V gene: TRBV6-1; D gene: .; CDR3 protein: CASSEGVRAFGYTF; CDR3 DNA: TGTGCCAGCAGTGAAGGCGTCAGGGCGTTTGGCTACACCTTC
clone size: few; J gene: TRBJ1-4; V gene: TRBV7-2; D gene: TRBD1; CDR3 protein: CASSLVGGGSEKLFF; CDR3 DNA: TGTGCCAGCAGCTTAGTCGGAGGGGGCTCTGAAAAACTGTTTTTT
clone size: .; J gene: TRBJ1-1; V gene: TRBV21-1; D gene: .; CDR3 protein: CASSKGGQGSPEAFF; CDR3 DNA: TGTGCCAGCAGCAAGGGGGGACAGGGAAGCCCTGAAGCTTTCTTT